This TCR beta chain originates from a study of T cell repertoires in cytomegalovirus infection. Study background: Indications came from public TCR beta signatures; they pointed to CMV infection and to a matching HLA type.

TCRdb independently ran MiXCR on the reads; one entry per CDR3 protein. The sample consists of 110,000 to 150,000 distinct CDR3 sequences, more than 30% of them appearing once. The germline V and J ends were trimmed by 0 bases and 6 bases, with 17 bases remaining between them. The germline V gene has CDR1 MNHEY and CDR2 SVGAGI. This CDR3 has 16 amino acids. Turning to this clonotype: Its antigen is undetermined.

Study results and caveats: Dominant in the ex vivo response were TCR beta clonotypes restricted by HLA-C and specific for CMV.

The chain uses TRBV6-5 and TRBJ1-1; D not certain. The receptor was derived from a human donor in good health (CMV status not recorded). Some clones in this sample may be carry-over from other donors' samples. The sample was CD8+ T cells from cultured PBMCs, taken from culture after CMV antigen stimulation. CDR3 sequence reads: CASSYSSGVPVAEAFF. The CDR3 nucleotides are TGTGCCAGCAGTTACTCGAGCGGGGTCCCTGTAGCTGAAGCTTTCTTT.